Below, one T cell receptor (beta chain) is given with its context. This sample is part of a study of T cell responses to AZD1222 COVID-19 vaccine. V gave up 3 bases and J gave up 3 bases; unmatched junction bases: 2. Germline V gives CDR1 WNHNN, CDR2 SYGVQD (reference sequence). CDR3 length: 14 residues. Assay: immunoSEQ multiplex PCR; the TCRdb copy retains only in-frame clones and omits some. This sample has approximately 80,000 clones, with approximately 85% found just once. The chain has TRBV10-1 and TRBJ1-5; the match to TRBD1 covers 7 bases. The receptor was derived from an adult who received the AZD1222 COVID-19 vaccine. The specimen was peripheral blood, collected 28 days after the second AZD1222 dose. The CDR3 spells CASSETGDNQPQHF. CDR3 nucleotide sequence: TGCGCCAGCAGTGAAACAGGGGACAATCAGCCCCAGCATTTT.